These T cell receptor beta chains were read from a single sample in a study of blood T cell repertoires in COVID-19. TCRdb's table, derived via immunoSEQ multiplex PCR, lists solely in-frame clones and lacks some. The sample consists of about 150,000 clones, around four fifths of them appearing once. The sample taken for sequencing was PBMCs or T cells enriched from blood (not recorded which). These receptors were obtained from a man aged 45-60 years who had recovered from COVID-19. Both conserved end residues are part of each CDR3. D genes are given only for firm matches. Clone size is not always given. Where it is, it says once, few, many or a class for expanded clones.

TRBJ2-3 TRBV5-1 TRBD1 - CASSLAGTGVTDTQYF TGCGCCAGCAGCTTGGCCGGGACAGGGGTCACAGATACGCAGTATTTT
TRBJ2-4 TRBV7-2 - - CASSLQALAKNIQYF TGTGCCAGCAGCTTGCAGGCGCTAGCCAAAAACATTCAGTACTTC
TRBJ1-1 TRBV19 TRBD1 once CASSLTQGAAFF TGTGCCAGTAGTTTGACACAGGGGGCGGCTTTCTTT
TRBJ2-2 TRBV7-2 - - CASSRGVGTGELFF TGTGCCAGCAGCCGCGGAGTCGGCACCGGGGAGCTGTTTTTT
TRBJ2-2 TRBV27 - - CASTPGGYNTGELFF TGTGCCAGCACCCCGGGGGGCTATAACACCGGGGAGCTGTTTTTT
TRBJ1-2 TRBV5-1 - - CASSLGGGSGYTF TGCGCCAGCAGCTTGGGCGGGGGCTCTGGCTACACCTTC
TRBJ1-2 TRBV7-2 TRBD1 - CASSANRGGYGYTF TGTGCCAGCAGCGCAAACAGGGGGGGCTATGGCTACACCTTC
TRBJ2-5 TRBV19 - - CASSRGFQETQYF TGTGCCAGTAGCCGGGGGTTCCAAGAGACCCAGTACTTC
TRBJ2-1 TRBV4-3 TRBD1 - CASSQGRQGVVNEQFF TGCGCCAGCAGCCAAGGTCGACAGGGGGTAGTTAATGAGCAGTTCTTC
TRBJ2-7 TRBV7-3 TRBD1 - CASSPMGTGPYEQYF TGTGCCAGCAGCCCCATGGGGACAGGGCCCTACGAGCAGTACTTC
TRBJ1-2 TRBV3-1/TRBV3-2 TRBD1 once CASSQVQGTGYHGYTF TGTGCCAGCAGCCAAGTTCAAGGGACAGGGTATCATGGCTACACCTTC
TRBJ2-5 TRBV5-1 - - CASSLAPGETQYF TGCGCCAGCAGCTTGGCCCCAGGGGAGACCCAGTACTTC
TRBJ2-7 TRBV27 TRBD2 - CASSHRTSGGFPYEQYF TGTGCCAGCAGTCATCGGACTAGCGGGGGGTTTCCCTACGAGCAGTACTTC
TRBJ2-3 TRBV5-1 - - CASRLESGTDTQYF TGCGCCAGCAGACTGGAGTCTGGGACAGATACGCAGTATTTT
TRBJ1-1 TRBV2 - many CASDRPNTEAFF TGTGCCAGCGACAGGCCAAACACTGAAGCTTTCTTT
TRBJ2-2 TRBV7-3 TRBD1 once CASSLQGQGTNTGELFF TGTGCCAGCAGCTTACAGGGACAGGGGACGAACACCGGGGAGCTGTTTTTT
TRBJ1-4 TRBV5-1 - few CASRTMESEKLFF TGCGCCAGCAGGACTATGGAAAGCGAAAAACTGTTTTTT
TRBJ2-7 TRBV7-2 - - CASSLQGGTSYEQYF TGTGCCAGCAGTCTTCAGGGGGGTACTTCCTACGAGCAGTACTTC
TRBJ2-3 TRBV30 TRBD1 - CAWETTGSGTDTQYF TGTGCCTGGGAAACGACAGGGTCGGGCACAGATACGCAGTATTTT
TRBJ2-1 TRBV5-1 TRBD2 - CASSLSLAGDNEQFF TGCGCCAGCAGCTTGAGCCTAGCGGGGGACAATGAGCAGTTCTTC
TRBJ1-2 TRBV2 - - CASVPTGFYGYTF TGTGCCAGCGTCCCGACAGGATTCTATGGCTACACCTTC
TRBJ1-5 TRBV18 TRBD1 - CASSSQGSRNQPQHF TGTGCCAGCTCCTCACAGGGGTCTCGCAATCAGCCCCAGCATTTT
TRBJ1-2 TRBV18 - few CASSPIRTAPNYGYTF TGTGCCAGCTCACCCATCAGGACAGCCCCTAACTATGGCTACACCTTC
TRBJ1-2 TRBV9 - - CASSVVAGETSRGYTF TGTGCCAGCAGCGTAGTTGCCGGGGAAACCTCTAGGGGCTACACCTTC
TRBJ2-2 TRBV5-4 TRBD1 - CASSSGGANPGELFF TGTGCCAGCAGCTCAGGGGGCGCTAACCCCGGGGAGCTGTTTTTT
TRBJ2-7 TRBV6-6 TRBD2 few CASSYSGGSGGREQYF TGTGCCAGCAGTTACTCGGGTGGTAGCGGGGGGCGGGAGCAGTACTTC
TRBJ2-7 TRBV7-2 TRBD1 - CASTPRPGGSYEQYF TGTGCCAGCACACCGAGACCAGGGGGATCCTACGAGCAGTACTTC
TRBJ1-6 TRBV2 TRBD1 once CASTRTGGDNSPLHF TGTGCCAGCACCCGAACAGGGGGAGATAATTCACCCCTCCACTTT
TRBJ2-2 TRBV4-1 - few CASSQDRGGELFF TGCGCCAGCAGCCAAGATCGAGGCGGGGAGCTGTTTTTT
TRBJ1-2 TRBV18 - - CASSPRQGSSYLYGYTF TGTGCCAGCTCACCAAGGCAGGGGTCCTCTTACCTCTATGGCTACACCTTC
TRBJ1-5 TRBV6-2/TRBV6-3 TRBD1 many CASSFPTTGPQPQHF TGTGCCAGCAGTTTCCCCACGACAGGGCCCCAGCCCCAGCATTTT
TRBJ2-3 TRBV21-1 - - CASSNRGHPSTDTQYF TGTGCCAGCAGCAACAGAGGACATCCTAGCACAGATACGCAGTATTTT
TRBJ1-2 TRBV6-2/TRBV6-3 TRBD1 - CASSRSGQVSPGYTF TGTGCCAGCAGCCGATCGGGACAGGTATCTCCTGGCTACACCTTC
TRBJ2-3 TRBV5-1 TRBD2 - CASSSGTSEGTQYF TGCGCCAGCAGCTCCGGGACTAGCGAAGGTACGCAGTATTTT
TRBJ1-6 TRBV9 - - CASSVGRNSPLHF TGTGCCAGCAGCGTTGGCAGGAATTCACCCCTCCACTTT
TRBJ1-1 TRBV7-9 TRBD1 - CASSFVGQGDTEAFF TGTGCCAGCAGCTTCGTGGGACAGGGTGACACTGAAGCTTTCTTT
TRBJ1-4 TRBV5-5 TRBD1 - CASSLGVGQGYEKLFF TGTGCCAGCAGCTTGGGTGTGGGACAGGGGTACGAAAAACTGTTTTTT
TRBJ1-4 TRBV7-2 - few CASSLGGGVGEKLFF TGTGCCAGCAGCTTAGGGGGCGGTGTAGGGGAAAAACTGTTTTTT
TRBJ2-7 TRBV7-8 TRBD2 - CASSLGGGAPYEQYF TGTGCCAGCAGCTTAGGCGGGGGGGCCCCCTACGAGCAGTACTTC
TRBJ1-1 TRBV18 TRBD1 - CASSPLGQGGNTEAFF TGTGCCAGCTCACCACTGGGCCAGGGGGGAAACACTGAAGCTTTCTTT
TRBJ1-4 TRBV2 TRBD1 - CASSEARDRELFF TGTGCCAGCAGTGAAGCGCGGGACAGAGAACTGTTTTTT
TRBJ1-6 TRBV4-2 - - CASSQDEHRSEKLYNSPLHF TGTGCCAGCAGCCAAGATGAGCACCGATCGGAGAAATTATATAATTCACCCCTCCACTTT
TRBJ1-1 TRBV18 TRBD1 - CASSPSTGGTEAFF TGTGCCAGCTCACCCTCGACAGGGGGCACTGAAGCTTTCTTT
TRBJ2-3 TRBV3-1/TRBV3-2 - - CASSQMALRGQRLTDTQYF TGTGCCAGCAGCCAAATGGCTTTGCGCGGGCAAAGACTAACAGATACGCAGTATTTT
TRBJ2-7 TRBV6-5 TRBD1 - CASSPTTGVAYEQYF TGTGCCAGCAGTCCAACGACAGGGGTCGCCTACGAGCAGTACTTC
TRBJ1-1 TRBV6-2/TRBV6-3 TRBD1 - CASSSPRGRMNTEAFF TGTGCCAGCAGTTCCCCCAGGGGGAGGATGAACACTGAAGCTTTCTTT
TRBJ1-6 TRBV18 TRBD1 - CASSPMGQGDSPLHF TGTGCCAGCTCACCGATGGGACAGGGCGATTCACCCCTCCACTTT
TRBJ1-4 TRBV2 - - CASTAGPTNEKLFF TGTGCCAGCACGGCGGGACCGACTAATGAAAAACTGTTTTTT
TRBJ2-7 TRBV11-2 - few CASSLGNNYEQYF TGTGCCAGCAGCTTAGGTAACAACTACGAGCAGTACTTC
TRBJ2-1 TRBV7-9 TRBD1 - CASSLGLSGQGVDEQFF TGTGCCAGCAGCTTAGGTCTTTCAGGACAGGGGGTTGATGAGCAGTTCTTC
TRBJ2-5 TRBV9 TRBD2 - CASSVGSSGGEETQYF TGTGCCAGCAGCGTAGGCTCTAGCGGGGGTGAAGAGACCCAGTACTTC
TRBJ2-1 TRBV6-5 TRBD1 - CASTPRGRNEQFF TGTGCCAGCACCCCCAGGGGGCGCAATGAGCAGTTCTTC
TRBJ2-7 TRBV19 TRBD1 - CASSTTGVYEQYF TGTGCCAGTAGTACGACAGGGGTCTACGAGCAGTACTTC
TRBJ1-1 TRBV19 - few CASSTDTVRTEAFF TGTGCCAGTAGTACGGACACCGTTCGGACTGAAGCTTTCTTT